This paragraph reports one T cell receptor beta chain. As yet, its antigen is unknown. The CDR3 totals 16 residues. The V and J ends lost 2 bases and 2 bases respectively, with 16 bases between them. CDR1 SEHNR and CDR2 FQNEAQ come from the germline V gene (reference sequence). The data derive from a study of CD8 T cells in ankylosing spondylitis. The study, taken as a whole, reports: Matched ankylosing spondylitis synovial fluid reportedly showed significant enrichment of disease-linked clones. Seemingly characteristic of ankylosing spondylitis blood was a TCR beta motif consisting of eight highly homologous variants.

Quantitative 5'-RACE with molecular barcodes produced the TCR beta libraries. MiXCR was run by TCRdb on the 5' RACE reads, yielding one entry per CDR3 protein. The sample carries approximately 100,000 distinct CDR3 sequences, about 25% recorded once. Sequenced input: synovial fluid, either unsorted or a sorted T cell fraction (not recorded which). The rearrangement uses TRBV7-9 and TRBJ2-7, with D hard to call. This receptor was identified in a male donor with ankylosing spondylitis. CDR3 nucleotide sequence: TGTGCCAGCAGCTTAACAGCAGGTTTACCTACCTACGAGCAGTACTTC. This sequence encodes CASSLTAGLPTYEQYF.